The present entry profiles one T cell receptor (beta chain) with its context. The antigen is not known. This specimen comes from a study of beta chain features in type 1 diabetes. At the level of the study: No age, gender or cell yield differences were seen between patients and healthy donors.

CDR1 SQVTM and CDR2 ANQGSEA come from the germline V gene. J gave up 6 bases and V 7 bases, and 2 bases lay outside the gene matches. CDR3 size: 12 residues. Over 95% purity was reached by all sorted populations. The authors reverse transcribed all of the isolated RNA, so sequencing captured expressed TCRB transcripts. The data were produced by immunoSEQ multiplex PCR, yet TCRdb's version contains in-frame clones alone and is incomplete. The sample has about 390,000 clones, 9.6% seen once. Study outcomes and limitations: All four CD4+ subsets from Type 1 diabetes patients carried moderately but significantly shorter TCRB CDR3s. Shorter templates might be favored by PCR, equally in patients and controls.

This chain links TRBV29-1 with TRBJ1-3, with 11 bases aligning to TRBD1. This receptor was taken from a man aged 25-45 years with type 1 diabetes. The specimen was central memory CD4+ T cells from blood. DNA for the CDR3: TGCAGCGCCGGACAGGGGGCAAACACCATATATTTT. It is translated as CSAGQGANTIYF. The full variable domain, rest sourced from reference TRBV29-1 and TRBJ1-3, is SAVISQKPSRDICQRGTSLTIQCQVDSQVTMMFWYRQQPGQSLTLIATANQGSEATYESGFVIDKFPISRPNLTFSTLTVSNMSPEDSSIYLCSAGQGANTIYFGEGSWLTVV.